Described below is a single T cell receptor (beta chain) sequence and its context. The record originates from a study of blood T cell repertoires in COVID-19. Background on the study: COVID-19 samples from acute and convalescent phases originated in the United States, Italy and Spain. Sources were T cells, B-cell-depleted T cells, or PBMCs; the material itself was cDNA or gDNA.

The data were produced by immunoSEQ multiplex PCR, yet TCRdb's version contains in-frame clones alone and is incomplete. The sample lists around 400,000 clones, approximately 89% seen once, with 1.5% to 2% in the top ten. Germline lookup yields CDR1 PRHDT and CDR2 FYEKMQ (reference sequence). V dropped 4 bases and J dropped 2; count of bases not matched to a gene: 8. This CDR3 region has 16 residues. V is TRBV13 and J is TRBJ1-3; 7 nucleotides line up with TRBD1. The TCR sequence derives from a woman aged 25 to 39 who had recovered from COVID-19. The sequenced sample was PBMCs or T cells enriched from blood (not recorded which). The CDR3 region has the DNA TGTGCCAGCAGCTACAAATTGCAGGGGGCTGGAAACACCATATATTTT. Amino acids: CASSYKLQGAGNTIYF. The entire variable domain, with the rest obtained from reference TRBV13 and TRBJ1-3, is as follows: AAGVIQSPRHLIKEKRETATLKCYPIPRHDTVYWYQQGPGQDPQFLISFYEKMQSDKGSIPDRFSAQQFSDYHSELNMSSLELGDSALYFCASSYKLQGAGNTIYFGEGSWLTVV.